This record looks at one TCR beta chain sequence and its context. Its antigen specificity is not known. Base qualities were left out, and no much larger clone turns up one base away. These data belong to a study of cytomegalovirus exposure and HLA in healthy donors (dated by TCRdb to about 2017). General notes on the study: The approximately 710 repertoires of the first cohort and the roughly 120 validation repertoires were produced on the same platform, according to a later analysis. The study aimed to test whether cataloging public T cell receptors could reveal signatures of past pathogen exposure. In addition to the first cohort of around 670 subjects, a separate validation cohort of approximately 110 different subjects was used. The study combined high-throughput TCR immunosequencing, statistical association of individual TCRs with disease status, and machine learning to predict cytomegalovirus infection status.

Libraries came from the immunoSEQ multiplex PCR assay. The authors' analysis ran thus. A statistical classification framework was built to diagnose cytomegalovirus status from the catalog of TCR beta chain sequences. The source is immuneACCESS, and TCRdb retained only in-frame sequences with V and J called. Part of the clones is not carried over; for the studies checked, unresolved V genes explain less than half of this, and the remainder is unexplained. Clone size and the V and J calls come from that table; the DNA yielded D and trimming. The sample table records roughly 300,000 clones; 75% to 90% of these occur just once. Jointly, the top ten make up 0.75% to 0.85% of the sample. Here is what the overall study found, with its caveats: Of the cluster scores, approximately 94% were above 0 in a later analysis, which found that TCRs clustered in the first cohort also tended to co-occur in the 120 or so validation repertoires. It was suggested by the authors that the approach could potentially be generalized to other disease states and immunological phenotypes. The classifier was reported to diagnose cytomegalovirus status with high specificity and sensitivity in both the original cohort and the validation cohort. A few of the identified cytomegalovirus-associated TCR beta chains were confirmed in vitro to be specific for cytomegalovirus antigens. A later analysis had no HLA typing for the validation cohort, so co-occurrence there was scored across all 130 or so repertoires. A total of 150 to 200 TCR beta chains were listed by the study as associated with cytomegalovirus. Most TCR sequences were seen in very few donors, while some public TCRs were found in many individuals.

As encoded in the germline V gene, CDR1 is SGHTA while CDR2 is FQGNSA. Taken from cysteine to phenylalanine, the CDR3 has 11 residues. This entry keeps only the CDR3 DNA: 33 bases, framed from base 1. V lost 7 bases and J lost 7 bases; the stretch between them is 11 bases long. Separate from the approximately 700-subject first cohort, the validation cohort of roughly 110 subjects was the group to which the donors belonged. Sample: PBMCs. The receptor was derived from a woman aged 18-30 years in good health and CMV-seronegative. This receptor chain uses TRBV7-2 and TRBJ2-7; no D segment can be confidently identified. The CDR3 has the sequence CASIGRSEQYF. The bases read TGTGCCAGCATTGGGCGCTCGGAGCAGTACTTC.